These 18 T cell receptor beta chains originate from one sample sequenced in a study of Graves' ophthalmopathy and Graves' hyperthyroidism. Amplification of the TCR beta CDR3 regions used RNA transcripts (as template). HTBI primers were employed in first-round RT-PCR, then a second-round multiplex PCR followed. MiXCR, applied by TCRdb to the multiplex PCR reads, yields one record per CDR3 protein. Altogether 650,000 to 900,000 distinct CDR3 sequences are present, around 40% being singletons, with the ten largest covering approximately 43%. Specimen: peripheral blood. The origin of the receptors is an adult man with Graves' ophthalmopathy.

The CDR3, as DNA: TGTGCCAGCGGCCGGGACAGTGGCGAAAAACTGTTTTTT. Encoded protein: CASGRDSGEKLFF. V is TRBV10-3 and J is TRBJ1-4, with 7 bases fitting TRBD1. V was clipped by 10 bases and J by 8 bases; unmatched bases: 10. The CDR3 runs 13 residues. Germline V gene sequence: CDR1 ENHRY, CDR2 SYGVKD.

This chain connects TRBV2 to TRBJ1-2, with D possibly being TRBD1 (5 bases). Germline-derived CDR1 and CDR2 are SNHLY and FYNNEI. The CDR3 loop spans 12 amino acids. Trimming shortened V by 6 bases and J by 9 bases, and 14 bases separated the two germline ends. CDR3 residues: CASRPPGPSYTF. The DNA of the CDR3 is TGTGCCAGCAGGCCGCCGGGACCTAGCTACACCTTC.

At least ten counts were recorded for this clonotype. J is TRBJ1-2 and V is TRBV29-1, with 8 bases matching TRBD1. Germline CDR1 SQVTM, CDR2 ANQGSEA. Germline trimming cut 5 bases from V and 4 bases from J; bases unmatched to any gene: 9. CDR3 length equals 14 residues. Here the CDR3 reads CSVRGRGPIYGYTF. In DNA form, the CDR3 reads TGCAGCGTTCGGGGCAGGGGGCCGATCTATGGCTACACCTTC.

This clonotype has at least ten counts. The chain joins TRBV7-9 to TRBJ1-2; D unresolved. The CDR3 length is 17 residues. Germline CDR1 is SEHNR and CDR2 is FQNEAQ (reference sequence). Trimming shortened V by 5 bases and J by 7 bases, and 26 bases separated the two germline ends. Here the CDR3 reads CASSPMSGRARLFGYTF. As DNA, the CDR3 is TGTGCCAGCAGCCCCATGTCCGGCCGCGCTCGGCTCTTTGGCTACACCTTC.

The table lists this clonotype with many counts. This CDR3 is CASGDPYEQYF. Written as DNA, the CDR3 is TGTGCCAGCGGGGACCCCTACGAGCAGTACTTC. V usage is TRBV7-9 and J usage is TRBJ2-7; D might be TRBD1 or TRBD2, each matching 5 bases. Trimming took off 8 bases at V and 2 bases at J, with 7 bases between the two ends. CDR3 length: 11 residues. From germline, CDR1 is SEHNR and CDR2 FQNEAQ (reference sequence).

The chain carries TRBV12-3 or TRBV12-4 and TRBJ2-5; D unclear. The germline V and J ends were trimmed by 5 bases and 0 bases, with 7 bases remaining between them. CDR3 length: 13 residues. The CDR3 DNA follows: TGTGCCAGCAGTAAGACCAACCAAGAGACCCAGTACTTC. Amino acid sequence: CASSKTNQETQYF.

This clonotype was detected only once. A much larger clone lies one base from this, so it may be a read error. J is TRBJ1-2 and V is TRBV7-2; D unresolved. CDR3 size: 15 residues. Germline V gives CDR1 SGHTA, CDR2 FQGNSA. V lost 3 bases and J lost 6, with 17 bases in between. CDR3 bases: TGTGCCAGCAGCTTGCGTCCGTACACAAAAGATGGCTACACCTTC. Its translation is CASSLRPYTKDGYTF.

Regarding this clonotype: Relative to the germline gene, one junction end is altered; a read error may explain this. The V call is TRBV24-1, the J call TRBJ1-5; perhaps TRBD1 as D (6 bases). The CDR3 totals 13 residues. Germline CDR1 is KGHDR and CDR2 is SFDVKD. The CDR3 DNA sequence: TGTGCCAGCGGACAGATTAGCAATCGGCCCCAGCATTTT. This gives the protein CASGQISNRPQHF.

The sample holds one count of this clonotype. This chain joins TRBV7-4 and TRBJ2-2; TRBD2 matches 9 bases. The CDR3 is 13 amino acids. The J segment lost 4 bases and the V segment lost 9 bases, leaving 3 bases of the junction unmatched. CDR1 and CDR2 from the germline V gene are SGHVT and SQSDAQ. CDR3 DNA: TGTGCCAGGCAGACTAGCGGCACCGGGGAGCTGTTTTTT. Translating gives CARQTSGTGELFF.

This clonotype has at least ten counts. The chain carries TRBV15 and TRBJ2-7; D is perhaps TRBD2 (6 bases). Trimming cost V 3 bases and J 5 bases, with 11 bases left between them. Germline V gives CDR1 LNHNV, CDR2 YYDKDF (reference sequence). The CDR3 has 13 residues. The CDR3 sequence is CATSRGGLDEQYF. The DNA for the CDR3 is TGTGCCACCAGCAGGGGGGGACTTGACGAGCAGTACTTC.

This clonotype was detected a few times. J is TRBJ2-2 and V is TRBV4-3; 8 bases fit TRBD2. Trimming at V came to 11 bases and at J to 7 bases, leaving 15 bases not matched to a gene. The CDR3 sequence is 15 residues long. Germline lookup yields CDR1 LGHNA and CDR2 YSLEER. CDR3 nucleotide sequence: TGCGCCTCGGGACGGCCAGCGGGAGTTGGCGGGGAGCTGTTTTTT. Protein sequence: CASGRPAGVGGELFF.

As for this clonotype: This may come from a read error, since a much larger clone is one base off. The chain has TRBV29-1 and TRBJ2-5, with no clear D. This CDR3 is built from 13 residues. Germline CDR1 reads SQVTM; CDR2 reads ANQGSEA. The CDR3 is CGVEDPSQETQYF. The CDR3 DNA reads as TGCGGCGTTGAAGACCCTTCTCAAGAGACCCAGTACTTC.

In its sample, this clonotype was seen a few times. V usage is TRBV20-1 and J usage is TRBJ1-6, with D possibly matching TRBD1 (5 bases). CDR1 and CDR2 (germline): DFQATT, SNEGSKA (reference sequence). The CDR3 spans 14 residues. V dropped 6 bases and J dropped 4 bases, with 13 bases sitting between them. Here the CDR3 DNA reads TGCAGTGCCACGGGGGGGAGTTATAATTCACCCCTCCACTTT. Its protein is CSATGGSYNSPLHF.

A remark on this clonotype: One base away lies a much larger clone, so this may be a sequencing read error. The gene calls are TRBV7-2 and TRBJ1-1; D unclear. CDR1 is SGHTA and CDR2 is FQGNSA in the germline V gene. CDR3 size: 13 residues. CDR3 nucleotides: TGTGCCAGCAGCTTCAACGTGAACACTGAAGCTTCCTTT. Amino acid sequence: CASSFNVNTEASF.

The chain carries TRBV25-1 and TRBJ2-2, with D hard to call. Trimming stripped 8 bases from V and 7 bases from J, with 8 bases between. The CDR3 has 11 residues. CDR1 MGHDK and CDR2 SYGVNS come from the germline V gene. The CDR3 DNA reads TGTGCCAGCGTGGGTGACGGGGAGCTGTTTTTT. Protein product: CASVGDGELFF. Complete variable domain (other parts from reference TRBV25-1 and TRBJ2-2): EADIYQTPRYLVIGTGKKITLECSQTMGHDKMYWYQQDPGMELHLIHYSYGVNSTEKGDLSSESTVSRIRTEHFPLTLESARPSHTSQYLCASVGDGELFFGEGSRLTVL.

V is TRBV2 and J is TRBJ2-3; a weak D match, TRBD1 (6 bases). The V and J ends lost 5 bases and 1 base respectively, with 13 bases between them. The CDR3 runs 15 residues. Germline loops: CDR1 SNHLY, CDR2 FYNNEI. DNA for the CDR3: TGTGCCAGCAGTACCGGGACAACAGGCACAGATACGCAGTATTTT. As protein: CASSTGTTGTDTQYF. Complete variable domain (other parts from reference TRBV2 and TRBJ2-3): EPEVTQTPSHQVTQMGQEVILRCVPISNHLYFYWYRQILGQKVEFLVSFYNNEISEKSEIFDDQFSVERPDGSNFTLKIRSTKLEDSAMYFCASSTGTTGTDTQYFGPGTRLTVL.

Comment on this clonotype: Likely a read error: the CDR3 ends without its conserved phenylalanine or tryptophan. V and J are TRBV20-1 and TRBJ1-1; D remains unclear. The CDR3 has 11 residues. V lost 7 bases and J 5 bases, leaving 11 bases between the germline ends. CDR1 is DFQATT, CDR2 SNEGSKA, per germline (reference sequence). CDR3 DNA: TGCAGTGGGGTGAGAAGTACTGAAGCTTTCCTT. It is translated as CSGVRSTEAFL.

This clonotype appeared once. This chain links TRBV29-1 with TRBJ1-4; tentative D call: TRBD1 (5 bases). The V gene's germline CDR1 is SQVTM and CDR2 ANQGSEA. The CDR3 consists of 15 residues. V gave up 7 bases and J gave up 1 base, with 16 bases separating them. This CDR3 is CSAAGDSGTNEKLFF. The CDR3 DNA sequence: TGCAGCGCAGCGGGGGACTCCGGAACTAATGAAAAACTGTTTTTT.